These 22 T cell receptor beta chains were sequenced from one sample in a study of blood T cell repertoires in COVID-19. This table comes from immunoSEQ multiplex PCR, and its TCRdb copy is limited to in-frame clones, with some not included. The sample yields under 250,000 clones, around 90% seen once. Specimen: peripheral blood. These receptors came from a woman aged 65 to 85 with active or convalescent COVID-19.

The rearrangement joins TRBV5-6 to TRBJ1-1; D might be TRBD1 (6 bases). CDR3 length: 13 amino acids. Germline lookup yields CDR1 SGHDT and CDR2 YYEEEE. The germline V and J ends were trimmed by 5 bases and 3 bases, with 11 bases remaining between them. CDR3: CASSSGADTEAFF. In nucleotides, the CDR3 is TGTGCCAGCAGTTCAGGGGCAGACACTGAAGCTTTCTTT.

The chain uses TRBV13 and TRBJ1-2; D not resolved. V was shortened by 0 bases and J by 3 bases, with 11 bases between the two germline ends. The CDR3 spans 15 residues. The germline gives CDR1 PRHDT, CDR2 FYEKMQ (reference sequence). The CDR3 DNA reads TGTGCCAGCAGCTTAGGTGGGTGGACTCACTATGGCTACACCTTC. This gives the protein CASSLGGWTHYGYTF.

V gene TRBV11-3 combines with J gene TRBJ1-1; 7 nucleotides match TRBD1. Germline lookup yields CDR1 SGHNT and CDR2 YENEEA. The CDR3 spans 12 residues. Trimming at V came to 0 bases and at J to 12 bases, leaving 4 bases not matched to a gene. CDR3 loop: CASSLDRGSTFF. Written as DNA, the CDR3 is TGTGCCAGCAGCTTAGACAGGGGGTCAACTTTCTTT.

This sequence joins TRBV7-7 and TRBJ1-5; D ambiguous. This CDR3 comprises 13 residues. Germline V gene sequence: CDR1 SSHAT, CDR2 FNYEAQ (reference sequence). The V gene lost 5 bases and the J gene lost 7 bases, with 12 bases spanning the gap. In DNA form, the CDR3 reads TGTGCCAGCAGCCCCTCAGGAATACAGCCCCAGCATTTT. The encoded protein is CASSPSGIQPQHF.

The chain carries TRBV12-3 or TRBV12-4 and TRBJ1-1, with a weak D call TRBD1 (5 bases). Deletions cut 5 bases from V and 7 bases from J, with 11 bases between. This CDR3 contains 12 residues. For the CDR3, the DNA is TGTGCCAGCAGTCCGCAGGGTCTTGAAGCTTTCTTT. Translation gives CASSPQGLEAFF.

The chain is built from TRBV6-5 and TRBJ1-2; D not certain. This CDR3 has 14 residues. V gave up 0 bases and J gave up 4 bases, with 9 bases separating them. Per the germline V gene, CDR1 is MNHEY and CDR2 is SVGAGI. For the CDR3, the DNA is TGTGCCAGCAGTTACTCATATGGGAGCTATGGCTACACCTTC. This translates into CASSYSYGSYGYTF.

The CDR3 DNA is TGTGCCAGCAGGTTGGGACAGGGGAGTGAAAAACTGTTTTTT. It is translated as CASRLGQGSEKLFF. V is TRBV7-9 and J is TRBJ1-4; TRBD1 matches 10 bases. With 6 bases clipped from V and 7 bases from J, the junction kept 5 bases outside the gene matches. Germline CDR1 and CDR2: SEHNR and FQNEAQ (reference sequence). The CDR3 covers 14 residues. Combining the CDR3 with reference TRBV7-9 and TRBJ1-4 gives the whole variable domain DTGVSQNPRHKITKRGQNVTFRCDPISEHNRLYWYRQTLGQGPEFLTYFQNEAQLEKSRLLSDRFSAERPKGSFSTLEIQRTEQGDSAMYLCASRLGQGSEKLFFGSGTQLSVL.

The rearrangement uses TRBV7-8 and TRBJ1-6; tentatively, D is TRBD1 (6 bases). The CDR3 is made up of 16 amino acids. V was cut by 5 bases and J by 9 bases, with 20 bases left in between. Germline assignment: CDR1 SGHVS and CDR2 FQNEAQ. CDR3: CASSPPPGTPGSPLHF. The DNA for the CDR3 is TGTGCCAGCAGCCCACCCCCCGGGACACCGGGTTCACCCCTCCACTTT.

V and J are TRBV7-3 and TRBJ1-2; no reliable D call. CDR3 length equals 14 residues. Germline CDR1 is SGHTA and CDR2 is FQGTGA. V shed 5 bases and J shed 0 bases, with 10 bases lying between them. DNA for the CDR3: TGTGCCAGCAGCCAGAGGAGAGCTAACTATGGCTACACCTTC. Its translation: CASSQRRANYGYTF.

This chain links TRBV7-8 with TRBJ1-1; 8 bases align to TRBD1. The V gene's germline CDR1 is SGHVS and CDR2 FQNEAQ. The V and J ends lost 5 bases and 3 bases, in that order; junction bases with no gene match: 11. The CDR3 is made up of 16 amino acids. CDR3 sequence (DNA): TGTGCCAGCAGCCTCCAGGGGGCGGTATTGGACACTGAAGCTTTCTTT. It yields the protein CASSLQGAVLDTEAFF.

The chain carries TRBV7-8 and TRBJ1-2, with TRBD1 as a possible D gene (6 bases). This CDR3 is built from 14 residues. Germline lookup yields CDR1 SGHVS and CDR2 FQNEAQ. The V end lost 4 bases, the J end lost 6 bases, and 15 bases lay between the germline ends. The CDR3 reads CASSSNRDEDGYTF. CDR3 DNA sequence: TGTGCCAGCAGCTCGAACAGGGATGAAGATGGCTACACCTTC.

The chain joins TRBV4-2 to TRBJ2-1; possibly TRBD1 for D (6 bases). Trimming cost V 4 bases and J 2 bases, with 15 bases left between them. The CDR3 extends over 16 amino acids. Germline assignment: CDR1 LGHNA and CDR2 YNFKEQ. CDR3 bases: TGTGCCAGCAGCCGATCCGGGACAAATCCCTACAATGAGCAGTTCTTC. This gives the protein CASSRSGTNPYNEQFF.

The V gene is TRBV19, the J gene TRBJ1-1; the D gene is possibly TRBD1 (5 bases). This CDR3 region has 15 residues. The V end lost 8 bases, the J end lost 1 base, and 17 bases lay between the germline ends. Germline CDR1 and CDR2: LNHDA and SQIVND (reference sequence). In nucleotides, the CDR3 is TGTGCCAGTCAGGCAGGGCCTCATACGAACACTGAAGCTTTCTTT. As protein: CASQAGPHTNTEAFF.

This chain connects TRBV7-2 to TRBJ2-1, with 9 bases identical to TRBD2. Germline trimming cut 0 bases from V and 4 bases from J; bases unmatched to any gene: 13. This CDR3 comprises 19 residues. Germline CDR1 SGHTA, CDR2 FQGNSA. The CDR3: CASSLAIARLAGLYNEQFF. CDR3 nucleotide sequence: TGTGCCAGCAGCTTAGCGATCGCACGGCTAGCGGGGCTTTACAATGAGCAGTTCTTC. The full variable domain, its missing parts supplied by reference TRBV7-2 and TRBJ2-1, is GAGVSQSPSNKVTEKGKDVELRCDPISGHTALYWYRQSLGQGLEFLIYFQGNSAPDKSGLPSDRFSAERTGGSVSTLTIQRTQQEDSAVYLCASSLAIARLAGLYNEQFFGPGTRLTVL.

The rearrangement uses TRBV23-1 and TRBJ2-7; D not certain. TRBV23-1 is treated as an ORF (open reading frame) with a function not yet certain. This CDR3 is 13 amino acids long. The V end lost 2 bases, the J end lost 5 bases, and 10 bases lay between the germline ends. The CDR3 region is CASSQGRAHEQYF. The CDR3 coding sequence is TGCGCCAGCAGTCAAGGGCGAGCCCACGAGCAGTACTTC.

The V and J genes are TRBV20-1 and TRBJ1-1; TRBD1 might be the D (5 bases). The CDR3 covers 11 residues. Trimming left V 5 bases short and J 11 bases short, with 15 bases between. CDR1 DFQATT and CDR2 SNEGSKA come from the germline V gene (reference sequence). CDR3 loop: CSALAGGEAFF. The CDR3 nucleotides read TGCAGTGCTCTTGCGGGAGGGGAGGCTTTCTTT.

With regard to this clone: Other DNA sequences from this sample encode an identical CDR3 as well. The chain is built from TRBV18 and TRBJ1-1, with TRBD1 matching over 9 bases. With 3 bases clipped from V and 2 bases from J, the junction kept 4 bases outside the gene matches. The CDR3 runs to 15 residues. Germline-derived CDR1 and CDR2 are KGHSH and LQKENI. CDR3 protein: CASSPGQGLNTEAFF. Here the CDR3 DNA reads TGTGCCAGCTCACCGGGACAGGGCCTCAACACTGAAGCTTTCTTT.

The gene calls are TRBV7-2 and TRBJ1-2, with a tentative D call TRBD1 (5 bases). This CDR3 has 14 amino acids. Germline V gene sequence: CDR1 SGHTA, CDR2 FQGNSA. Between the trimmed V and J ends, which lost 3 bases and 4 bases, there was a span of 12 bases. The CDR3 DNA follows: TGTGCCAGCAGCTTTAATCCAGGGTCCTATGGCTACACCTTC. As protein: CASSFNPGSYGYTF.

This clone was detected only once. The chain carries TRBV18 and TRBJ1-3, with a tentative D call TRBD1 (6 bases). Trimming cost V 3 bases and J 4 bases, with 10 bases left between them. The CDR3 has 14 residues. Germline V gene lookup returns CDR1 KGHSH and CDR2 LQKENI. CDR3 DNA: TGTGCCAGCTCACCCCGGGACACGGGAAACACCATATATTTT. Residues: CASSPRDTGNTIYF. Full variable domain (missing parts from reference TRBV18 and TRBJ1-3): NAGVMQNPRHLVRRRGQEARLRCSPMKGHSHVYWYRQLPEEGLKFMVYLQKENIIDESGMPKERFSAEFPKEGPSILRIQQVVRGDSAAYFCASSPRDTGNTIYFGEGSWLTVV.

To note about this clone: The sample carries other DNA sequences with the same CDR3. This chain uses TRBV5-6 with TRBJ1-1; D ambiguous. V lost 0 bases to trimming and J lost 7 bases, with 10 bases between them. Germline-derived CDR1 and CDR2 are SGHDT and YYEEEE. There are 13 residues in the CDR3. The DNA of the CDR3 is TGTGCCAGCAGCTTGGGTCAGTTAATTGAAGCTTTCTTT. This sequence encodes CASSLGQLIEAFF.

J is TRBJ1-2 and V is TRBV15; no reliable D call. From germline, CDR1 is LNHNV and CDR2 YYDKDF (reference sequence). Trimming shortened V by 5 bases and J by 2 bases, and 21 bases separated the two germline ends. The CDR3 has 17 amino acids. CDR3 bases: TGTGCCACCAGCGGTACAGATATTCTAATGGAAAACTATGGCTACACCTTC. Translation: CATSGTDILMENYGYTF.

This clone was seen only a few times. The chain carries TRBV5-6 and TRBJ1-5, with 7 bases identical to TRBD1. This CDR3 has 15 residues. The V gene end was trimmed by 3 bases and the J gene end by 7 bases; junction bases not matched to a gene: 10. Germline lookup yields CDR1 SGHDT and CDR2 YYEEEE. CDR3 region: CASSWADRVGQPQHF. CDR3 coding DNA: TGTGCCAGCAGCTGGGCTGACAGGGTAGGCCAGCCCCAGCATTTT.